This T cell receptor beta chain was profiled in a study of shared T cell receptors in the human thymus. V was cut by 10 bases and J by 1 base, with 11 bases left in between. The CDR3 consists of 14 residues. Germline CDR1 and CDR2: SEHNR and FQNEAQ (reference sequence). The method was immunoSEQ multiplex PCR; TCRdb's version includes in-frame clones alone and lacks a portion of them. Altogether roughly 68,000 clones are present, about 95% being singletons, with the ten largest covering around 0.035%. J is TRBJ2-6 and V is TRBV7-9; D possibly matches TRBD1 or TRBD2 (5 bases each). The source of this sequence is a human donor. The source material was thymocytes. The CDR3 bases are TGTGCCACGATGAGGGGTTCTGGGGCCAACGTCCTGACTTTC. It encodes CATMRGSGANVLTF.